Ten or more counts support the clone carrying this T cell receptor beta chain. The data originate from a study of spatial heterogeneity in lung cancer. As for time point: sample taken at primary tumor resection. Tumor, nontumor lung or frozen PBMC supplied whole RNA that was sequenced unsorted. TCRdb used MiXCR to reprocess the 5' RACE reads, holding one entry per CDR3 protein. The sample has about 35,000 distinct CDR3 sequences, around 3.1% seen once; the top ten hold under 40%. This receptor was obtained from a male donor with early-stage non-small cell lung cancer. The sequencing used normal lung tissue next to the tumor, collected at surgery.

The DNA for the CDR3 is TGTGCCAGCAGTTACGAGGGGGCGGAGAATTCACCCCTCCACTTT. Encoded protein: CASSYEGAENSPLHF. The chain recombines TRBV6-6 with TRBJ1-6; 7 positions agree with TRBD1. V trimming: 2 bases; J trimming: 7 bases; junction bases outside the gene matches: 5. Germline V gene sequence: CDR1 MNHNY, CDR2 SVGAGI (reference sequence). CDR3 length: 15 amino acids.